A selection of T cell receptor beta chains follows, all from one sample in a study of metastatic and nonmetastatic thyroid tumors. TCRdb re-called the PCR reads via MiXCR. The sample lists several thousand clones, around 31% occurring once. The sequencing sample was made of tumor tissue. The receptors shown here come from a female donor with papillary thyroid cancer or a benign thyroid nodule (not recorded which). Some clones in this sample may be carry-over from other donors' samples. The CDR3 runs from the conserved cysteine through the conserved F or W. A D gene is named only where the DNA matches it firmly. Expanded clones are given a class, and other clones once, few, many or no size at all.

CDR3aa | CDR3nt | d_gene | j_gene | abundance | v_gene
CASSEGVNQPQHF | TGTGCCAGCAGTGAGGGCGTCAATCAGCCCCAGCATTTT | . | TRBJ1-5 | few | TRBV2
CASKRQAPSGNTIYF | TGTGCCAGCAAAAGACAGGCCCCCTCTGGAAACACCATATATTTT | . | TRBJ1-3 | . | TRBV6-2/TRBV6-3
CASSGAYNEQFF | TGTGCCAGCAGTGGGGCCTACAATGAGCAGTTCTTC | . | TRBJ2-1 | . | TRBV11-2
CASSSRRGREFTDTQYF | TGTGCCAGCAGTTCTCGGAGGGGGAGAGAATTCACAGATACGCAGTATTTT | . | TRBJ2-3 | medium-sized | TRBV12-3/TRBV12-4
CATSISTDSYEQYF | TGTGCCACCAGCATATCTACAGACTCCTACGAGCAGTACTTC | . | TRBJ2-7 | . | TRBV15
CASSLGVSSGSYNEQFF | TGTGCCAGCAGCTTAGGGGTTTCTAGCGGCTCCTACAATGAGCAGTTCTTC | TRBD2 | TRBJ2-1 | medium-sized | TRBV7-9
CASSQREIPNEQFF | TGTGCCAGCTCACAGCGGGAGATCCCCAATGAGCAGTTCTTC | TRBD2 | TRBJ2-1 | many | TRBV2
CASSLWVRVDYEQYF | TGTGCCAGCAGTTTATGGGTCAGGGTAGACTACGAGCAGTACTTC | . | TRBJ2-7 | medium-sized | TRBV28
CASSSYPRDTQYF | TGTGCCAGCAGTTCCTACCCACGAGATACGCAGTATTTT | . | TRBJ2-3 | medium-sized | TRBV7-2
CASSLAGGLSGNTIYF | TGTGCCAGCTCACTCGCCGGGGGACTCTCTGGAAACACCATATATTTT | . | TRBJ1-3 | many | TRBV18
CASSLQAGRANYGYTF | TGTGCCAGCAGCTTACAAGCGGGCAGGGCTAACTATGGCTACACCTTC | . | TRBJ1-2 | . | TRBV11-1
CASGFGTDTQYF | TGTGCTAGTGGTTTCGGCACAGATACGCAGTATTTT | . | TRBJ2-3 | many | TRBV12-5
CASSYRPTGGVNGYTF | TGTGCCAGCAGTTACCGACCGACAGGGGGGGTTAATGGCTACACCTTC | TRBD1 | TRBJ1-2 | . | TRBV6-5
CSARGGTSGSSYEQYF | TGCAGTGCTAGGGGTGGGACTAGCGGGAGCTCCTACGAGCAGTACTTC | TRBD2 | TRBJ2-7 | many | TRBV20-1
CASGSGTLDTQYF | TGTGCCAGCGGGAGCGGGACCTTAGATACGCAGTATTTT | TRBD2 | TRBJ2-3 | medium-sized | TRBV2
CASSPDRVGQETQYF | TGCGCCAGCAGCCCGGACAGGGTGGGACAAGAGACCCAGTACTTC | TRBD1 | TRBJ2-5 | many | TRBV5-1
CASSVGQGFTGANVLTF | TGTGCCAGCAGCGTGGGACAGGGTTTCACTGGGGCCAACGTCCTGACTTTC | TRBD1 | TRBJ2-6 | . | TRBV5-6
CASSAQGDQPQHF | TGTGCCAGCAGTGCGCAGGGGGATCAGCCCCAGCATTTT | TRBD1 | TRBJ1-5 | medium-sized | TRBV6-1
CASSPGRSSYNEQFF | TGTGCCAGCAGCCCGGGACGGAGCTCCTACAATGAGCAGTTCTTC | . | TRBJ2-1 | medium-sized | TRBV12-3/TRBV12-4
CATLPGQGAFYEQYF | TGTGCCACGCTACCGGGACAGGGGGCGTTCTACGAGCAGTACTTC | TRBD1 | TRBJ2-7 | . | TRBV19
CASSLLGGEQYF | TGTGCCAGCAGCTTACTCGGAGGCGAGCAGTACTTC | . | TRBJ2-7 | medium-sized | TRBV7-9
CASSLALSGQDTGELFF | TGTGCCAGCAGCTTAGCCCTGTCGGGACAAGATACCGGGGAGCTGTTTTTT | . | TRBJ2-2 | large | TRBV7-2
CAIITAGNEQFF | TGTGCCATCATAACAGCCGGAAATGAGCAGTTCTTC | . | TRBJ2-1 | few | TRBV12-3/TRBV12-4
CASSLRQGSTDTQYF | TGTGCCAGCAGCCTGAGACAGGGCAGCACAGATACGCAGTATTTT | TRBD1 | TRBJ2-3 | . | TRBV11-1
CASSLSHTQYF | TGTGCCAGCAGTTTAAGCCATACGCAGTATTTT | . | TRBJ2-3 | few | TRBV12-3/TRBV12-4
CGGIWRQETQYF | TGTGGGGGAATTTGGCGCCAAGAGACCCAGTACTTC | . | TRBJ2-5 | many | TRBV5-6
CASSQKAGVQSPLHF | TGCGCCAGCAGCCAAAAAGCAGGGGTACAGTCACCCCTCCACTTT | . | TRBJ1-6 | medium-sized | TRBV4-1
CASSLRLAGVSDTQYF | TGTGCCAGCAGTTTAAGGCTAGCGGGAGTCTCAGATACGCAGTATTTT | TRBD2 | TRBJ2-3 | few | TRBV12-3/TRBV12-4
CASSLDLFTNEQFF | TGCGCCAGCAGCTTGGACCTTTTCACAAATGAGCAGTTCTTC | . | TRBJ2-1 | . | TRBV5-1
CASGLDPSGTDTQYF | TGTGCCAGCGGTTTAGACCCATCAGGGACAGATACGCAGTATTTT | . | TRBJ2-3 | few | TRBV12-3/TRBV12-4
CASSIVGTGGGQPQHF | TGTGCCAGTAGTATAGTGGGGACAGGGGGCGGTCAGCCCCAGCATTTT | TRBD1 | TRBJ1-5 | . | TRBV19
CASSYDSGGYTF | TGTGCCAGCAGCTACGATTCGGGCGGCTACACCTTC | . | TRBJ1-2 | few | TRBV7-9
CASSPGTGTGNYGYTF | TGTGCCAGCAGTCCTGGGACGGGGACGGGAAACTATGGCTACACCTTC | . | TRBJ1-2 | few | TRBV28
CASSIVSPGQRNTGELFF | TGTGCCAGTAGTATTGTCTCACCGGGACAGAGGAACACCGGGGAGCTGTTTTTT | TRBD1 | TRBJ2-2 | . | TRBV19
CASNVDSEAFF | TGTGCCAGCAACGTCGATTCTGAAGCTTTCTTT | . | TRBJ1-1 | few | TRBV28
CASSSIYRARNTEAFF | TGCGCCAGCAGCTCTATATACAGGGCGAGGAACACTGAAGCTTTCTTT | . | TRBJ1-1 | . | TRBV5-1
CASSRGQGLTGELFF | TGTGCCAGCAGTCGGGGACAGGGCCTCACCGGGGAGCTGTTTTTT | TRBD1 | TRBJ2-2 | . | TRBV13
CASREKGAPYEQYF | TGTGCCAGCAGAGAAAAGGGGGCCCCCTACGAGCAGTACTTC | TRBD1 | TRBJ2-7 | . | TRBV6-1
CASSQRLVTDTQYF | TGCGCCAGCAGCCAGAGACTAGTAACAGATACGCAGTATTTT | . | TRBJ2-3 | many | TRBV4-1
CASSLYQRGFGNQPQHF | TGTGCCAGCAGTTTATATCAGAGGGGGTTCGGCAATCAGCCCCAGCATTTT | . | TRBJ1-5 | many | TRBV28
CAISLRLAGRTGELFF | TGTGCCATCAGCCTACGACTAGCGGGAAGGACCGGGGAGCTGTTTTTT | TRBD2 | TRBJ2-2 | . | TRBV7-8
CASSHLGGLAGPYARNEQFF | TGTGCCAGCAGCCACCTGGGTGGGCTAGCGGGACCTTATGCGAGGAATGAGCAGTTCTTC | TRBD2 | TRBJ2-1 | . | TRBV18
CASSAWTGVEAFF | TGTGCCAGCAGTGCCTGGACAGGAGTCGAAGCTTTCTTT | TRBD1 | TRBJ1-1 | . | TRBV25-1
CSAISGTTEQFF | TGCAGTGCTATTAGCGGGACTACTGAGCAGTTCTTC | TRBD2 | TRBJ2-1 | many | TRBV20-1
CATSRDGTTNEKLFF | TGTGCCACCAGCAGAGATGGTACAACTAATGAAAAACTGTTTTTT | . | TRBJ1-4 | medium-sized | TRBV15
CASSYSPFYNEQFF | TGTGCCAGCAGTTACTCGCCCTTCTACAATGAGCAGTTCTTC | . | TRBJ2-1 | few | TRBV6-5
CASSLPAGVREQYF | TGTGCCAGCAGTTTACCAGCGGGAGTACGGGAGCAGTACTTC | TRBD2 | TRBJ2-7 | medium-sized | TRBV28
CASSVHDGGRSGDEQYF | TGTGCCAGCAGCGTACACGACGGGGGGAGGTCTGGAGACGAGCAGTACTTC | TRBD2 | TRBJ2-7 | . | TRBV9
CASSQDSGGYGYTF | TGTGCCAGCAGCCAAGATTCGGGAGGCTATGGCTACACCTTC | . | TRBJ1-2 | medium-sized | TRBV4-2
CASSLVGQGETQYF | TGTGCCAGCAGTTTGGTTGGACAGGGGGAGACCCAGTACTTC | TRBD1 | TRBJ2-5 | few | TRBV28
CASSSSGTATNEKLFF | TGCGCCAGCAGTTCATCCGGGACAGCTACTAATGAAAAACTGTTTTTT | TRBD1 | TRBJ1-4 | medium-sized | TRBV5-1
CASRRQASLAGGNLNEQYF | TGCGCCAGCAGAAGGCAGGCTTCTCTAGCGGGAGGAAACCTCAACGAGCAGTACTTC | TRBD2 | TRBJ2-7 | many | TRBV10-2
CASDRDSNQPQHF | TGTGCCAGTGATCGGGATAGCAATCAGCCCCAGCATTTT | . | TRBJ1-5 | medium-sized | TRBV2
CASSEAFQYEQYF | TGTGCCAGCAGTGAAGCTTTCCAGTACGAGCAGTACTTC | . | TRBJ2-7 | few | TRBV6-1
CASSLRLAEAYEQYF | TGTGCCAGCAGCCTAAGACTAGCGGAAGCCTACGAGCAGTACTTC | TRBD2 | TRBJ2-7 | medium-sized | TRBV4-2
CASSDSPGTSNEQFF | TGTGCCAGCAGTGACTCGCCCGGGACTAGTAATGAGCAGTTCTTC | TRBD2 | TRBJ2-1 | . | TRBV6-1
CASRSGSGSIGETQYF | TGTGCCAGCAGAAGTGGTAGCGGGAGTATAGGAGAGACCCAGTACTTC | TRBD2 | TRBJ2-5 | medium-sized | TRBV6-1
CASRAGTRSHEQYF | TGTGCCAGCAGGGCCGGGACTAGAAGCCACGAGCAGTACTTC | TRBD2 | TRBJ2-7 | medium-sized | TRBV12-3/TRBV12-4
CSAPPGGGTGLETQYF | TGCAGTGCTCCTCCTGGGGGGGGGACAGGGCTGGAGACCCAGTACTTC | TRBD1 | TRBJ2-5 | many | TRBV20-1